This TCR beta chain was documented in a study of shared clonotypes between healthy human individuals. Study-level results: It was observed that approximately 5% of naive CD4 clonotypes were shared across a handful of donors. Among the subsets, naive ones generally showed larger estimated richness than memory ones.

CDR3 size: 16 residues. The V and J ends lost 5 bases and 1 base respectively, with 17 bases between them. The V gene's germline CDR1 is ENHRY and CDR2 SYGVKD. Repertoires were generated with immunoSEQ multiplex PCR, while TCRdb's copy carries only in-frame clones and drops some. The data show over a million clones, more than 75% seen once. This clone appeared a single time. Its target is unknown. The chain uses TRBV10-3 and TRBJ2-5; the D gene is possibly TRBD2 (6 bases). This TCR came from a man younger than 35 in good health. Some clones in this sample may be carry-over from other donors' samples. The sample consisted of memory CD4+ T cells from PBMCs. Subset reported: CD45RA-negative fraction. CDR3 DNA sequence: TGTGCCATCAGTTCGGGGGATGGGCGCCCCCAAGAGACCCAGTACTTC. This codes for CAISSGDGRPQETQYF.